This entry features one T cell receptor beta chain sequence. Antigen unknown. These data originate in a study of OX40 agonist ivuxolimab in advanced cancers. Broader study findings: Both blood CD4+ and CD8+ T cells showed clonal growth by week 6 at 0.1 to 3.0 mg/kg.

The repertoire was sequenced with immunoSEQ multiplex PCR; TCRdb's copy has only in-frame clones and lacks some. The sample lists around 67,000 clones, 80% occurring once. There are 14 residues in the CDR3. CDR1 and CDR2 from the germline V gene are MNHEY and SVGAGI. V dropped 3 bases and J dropped 10; count of bases not matched to a gene: 9. This sample comprised CD4+ or CD8+ T cells sorted from blood, obtained in a trial of the OX40 agonist ivuxolimab. The source is an adult with an advanced solid tumor such as melanoma, head and neck, liver or kidney cancer. The chain joins TRBV6-5 to TRBJ1-1, with TRBD1 identical over 9 bases. The CDR3 loop reads CASSYLGQGLGAFF. For the CDR3, the DNA is TGTGCCAGCAGTTATCTAGGACAGGGGCTAGGAGCTTTCTTT.